What follows describes a single TCR beta chain. The data belong to a study of blood T cell repertoires in COVID-19. At the level of the study: COVID-19 samples from acute and convalescent phases originated in the United States, Italy and Spain. Nucleic acid was either cDNA or gDNA, and it came from T cells, B-cell-depleted T cells, or PBMCs.

This table comes from immunoSEQ multiplex PCR, and its TCRdb copy is limited to in-frame clones, with some not included. The sample holds about 110,000 clones, approximately 88% seen once. The CDR3 consists of 14 residues. Germline assignment: CDR1 ENHRY and CDR2 SYGVKD. The V gene lost 2 bases and the J gene lost 2 bases, with 10 bases spanning the gap. The TCR comes from a human donor in a cohort sampled during active COVID-19. The sample consisted of peripheral blood. The genes are TRBV10-3 and TRBJ2-7; possibly TRBD1 for D (6 bases). This CDR3 is CAISEGQRTYEQYF. CDR3 in DNA: TGTGCCATCAGTGAGGGACAGAGAACCTACGAGCAGTACTTC.